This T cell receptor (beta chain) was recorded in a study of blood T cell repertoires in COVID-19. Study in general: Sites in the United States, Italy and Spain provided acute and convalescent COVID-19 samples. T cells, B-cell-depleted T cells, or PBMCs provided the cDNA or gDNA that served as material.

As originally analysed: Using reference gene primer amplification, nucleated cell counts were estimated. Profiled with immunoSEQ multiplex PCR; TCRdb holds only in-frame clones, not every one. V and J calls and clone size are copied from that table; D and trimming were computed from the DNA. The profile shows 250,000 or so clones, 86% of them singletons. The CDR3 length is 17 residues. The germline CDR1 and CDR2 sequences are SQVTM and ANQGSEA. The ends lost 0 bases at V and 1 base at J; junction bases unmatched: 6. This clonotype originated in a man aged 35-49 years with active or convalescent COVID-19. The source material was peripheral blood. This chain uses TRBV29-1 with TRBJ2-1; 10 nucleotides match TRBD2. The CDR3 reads CSVEDLVSGRSYNEQFF. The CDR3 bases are TGCAGCGTTGAAGACCTAGTTAGCGGGAGGTCCTACAATGAGCAGTTCTTC.